The 20 T cell receptor beta chains below were found in one sample sequenced in a study of metastatic and nonmetastatic thyroid tumors. TCRdb redid the clone calls on the PCR reads using MiXCR. The sample contains tens of thousands of clones, approximately 25% of which appear only once. Among the patients, none had received any treatment before thyroid surgery. Source material: blood. These TCRs come from a female donor with papillary thyroid cancer or a benign thyroid nodule (not recorded which). Some clones in this sample may be carry-over from other donors' samples.

V usage is TRBV20-1 and J usage is TRBJ2-7; 8 nucleotides line up with TRBD1. Germline assignment: CDR1 DFQATT and CDR2 SNEGSKA (reference sequence). CDR3 length equals 12 residues. Trimming took 6 bases from V and 5 from J; bases not matched to a gene: 6. For the CDR3, the DNA is TGCAGTGCAACGGACAGGGAGGACGAGCAGTACTTC. Its protein is CSATDREDEQYF.

This clone was seen ten or more times. The rearrangement joins TRBV19 to TRBJ2-7; possible D gene TRBD1, 6 bases. The CDR3 is 13 amino acids. The germline CDR1 and CDR2 sequences are LNHDA and SQIVND (reference sequence). With 9 bases removed from V and 9 bases from J, the gap between germline ends came to 21 bases. The CDR3 DNA sequence: TGTGCCAGCCGGGACACCGCCGGGTCAGGGCAGTACTTC. Translated, it gives CASRDTAGSGQYF. Full variable domain (remainder filled in from reference TRBV19 and TRBJ2-7): DGGITQSPKYLFRKEGQNVTLSCEQNLNHDAMYWYRQDPGQGLRLIYYSQIVNDFQKGDIAEGYSVSREKKESFPLTVTSAQKNPTAFYLCASRDTAGSGQYFGPGTRLTVT.

This clone was detected many times. Other DNA sequences in the same sample also yield this CDR3. The chain uses TRBV19 and TRBJ2-1, with D tentatively TRBD1 (5 bases). This CDR3 region has 17 residues. Trimming removed 1 base from V and 8 bases from J, with 21 bases in between. The germline V gene has CDR1 LNHDA and CDR2 SQIVND (reference sequence). The CDR3: CASSIGGEAPRMYEQFF. Written as DNA, the CDR3 is TGTGCCAGTAGTATAGGGGGCGAGGCCCCGCGGATGTATGAGCAGTTCTTC. Full variable domain (remainder filled in from reference TRBV19 and TRBJ2-1): DGGITQSPKYLFRKEGQNVTLSCEQNLNHDAMYWYRQDPGQGLRLIYYSQIVNDFQKGDIAEGYSVSREKKESFPLTVTSAQKNPTAFYLCASSIGGEAPRMYEQFFGPGTRLTVL.

This clone is labeled as medium-sized. The CDR3 here is CALSGQTNNEQFF. The CDR3 coding sequence is TGTGCCCTAAGTGGGCAGACCAACAATGAGCAGTTCTTC. The chain links TRBV2 to TRBJ2-1, with D unclear. In germline, CDR1 is SNHLY, CDR2 FYNNEI. Between the trimmed V and J ends, which lost 11 bases and 5 bases, there was a span of 16 bases. The CDR3 length is 13 residues.

This clone was recorded at least ten times. The DNA for the CDR3 is TGTGCTAGTGGTTTGGGGACTAGCCACAATGAGCAGTTCTTC. Translating gives CASGLGTSHNEQFF. The chain recombines TRBV12-5 with TRBJ2-1, with 8 positions matching TRBD2. The CDR3 runs 14 residues. V gave up 1 base and J gave up 5 bases; unmatched junction bases: 1. CDR1 LGHNT and CDR2 FRNRAP come from the germline V gene.

This clone was seen ten or more times. The chain recombines TRBV5-4 with TRBJ2-3, with D unclear. Between the trimmed V and J ends, which lost 4 bases and 6 bases, there was a span of 6 bases. The germline gives CDR1 SGHNT, CDR2 YYREEE (reference sequence). The CDR3 covers 11 residues. The CDR3: CASSKGDTQYF. CDR3 DNA: TGTGCCAGCAGCAAAGGGGATACGCAGTATTTT. The variable domain in full, with the rest retrieved from reference TRBV5-4 and TRBJ2-3, is ETGVTQSPTHLIKTRGQQVTLRCSSQSGHNTVSWYQQALGQGPQFIFQYYREEENGRGNFPPRFSGLQFPNYSSELNVNALELDDSALYLCASSKGDTQYFGPGTRLTVL.

Ten or more counts support this clone. The chain combines TRBV20-1 with TRBJ2-1; TRBD2 agrees at 12 bases. The CDR3 has 14 amino acids. Germline CDR1 reads DFQATT; CDR2 reads SNEGSKA (reference sequence). The trim removed 6 bases at V and 6 bases at J, leaving 6 bases unmatched. The CDR3, as DNA: TGCAGTGCAAGCGCACTAGCGGGAGGCAATGAGCAGTTCTTC. Translated: CSASALAGGNEQFF.

This clone has at least ten counts. The V and J genes are TRBV12-3 or TRBV12-4 and TRBJ1-5; D uncertain. There are 13 residues in the CDR3. Trimming shortened V by 3 bases and J by 7 bases, and 10 bases separated the two germline ends. CDR3 sequence reads: CASSFGPQQPQHF. CDR3 in DNA: TGTGCCAGCAGTTTTGGGCCCCAACAGCCCCAGCATTTT.

The chain employs TRBV11-2 and TRBJ1-2, with 7 bases aligning to TRBD1. The ends lost 5 bases at V and 4 bases at J; junction bases unmatched: 7. This CDR3 comprises 14 residues. Per the germline V gene, CDR1 is SGHAT and CDR2 is FQNNGV. CDR3 coding DNA: TGTGCCAGCAGCCCAGGGACAGCCGGCTATGGCTACACCTTC. It codes for CASSPGTAGYGYTF.

This clone came up many times. V and J are TRBV6-1 and TRBJ1-2; D ambiguous. V lost 5 bases and J lost 3, with 7 bases in between. Germline lookup yields CDR1 MNHNS and CDR2 SASEGT. This CDR3 is 12 amino acids long. In DNA form, the CDR3 reads TGTGCCAGCAGTTTCGGGGACTATGGCTACACCTTC. Residues: CASSFGDYGYTF.

A word on this clone: Just one base apart from a much larger clone, this may be a read error. The chain links TRBV19 to TRBJ2-5; D is perhaps TRBD1 or TRBD2 (6 bases each). Per germline, CDR1 LNHDA and CDR2 SQIVND (reference sequence). The CDR3 length is 13 residues. The CDR3 protein is CASSETRGETRYF. The DNA of the CDR3 is TGTGCCAGTAGTGAGACTAGGGGGGAGACCCGGTACTTC.

This clone was detected many times. V usage is TRBV7-2 and J usage is TRBJ1-2; D unclear. The CDR3 runs to 13 residues. Germline lookup yields CDR1 SGHTA and CDR2 FQGNSA. Trimming pared 5 bases from V and 2 bases from J, leaving 9 bases between. The CDR3 region has the DNA TGTGCCAGCAGCCCCGGACCAAACTATGGCTACACCTTC. Amino acids: CASSPGPNYGYTF.

The V and J genes are TRBV12-3 or TRBV12-4 and TRBJ2-2; D is unresolved. This CDR3 region has 11 residues. The germline V and J ends were trimmed by 8 bases and 7 bases, with 8 bases remaining between them. CDR3 coding DNA: TGTGCCAGCGTTTTTGGCGGGGAGCTGTTTTTT. This translates into CASVFGGELFF.

This clone was counted at least ten times. CDR3 sequence: CASSRRGENTIYF. CDR3 coding DNA: TGTGCCAGCAGCCGAAGGGGGGAGAACACCATATATTTT. This chain connects TRBV7-9 to TRBJ1-3; weak D call: TRBD1 (6 bases). Trimming pared 5 bases from V and 7 bases from J, leaving 12 bases between. This CDR3 is built from 13 residues. Germline V lookup: CDR1 SEHNR, CDR2 FQNEAQ (reference sequence).

This clone came up many times. The rearrangement uses TRBV20-1 and TRBJ2-2; 11 bases line up with TRBD2. CDR1 DFQATT and CDR2 SNEGSKA come from the germline V gene (reference sequence). Trimming removed 1 base from V and 4 bases from J; junction bases left unmatched: 5. The CDR3 length is 16 residues. The CDR3 coding sequence is TGCAGTGCTAGAGGGGCTAGCGGGAGGACCACCGGGGAGCTGTTTTTT. It codes for CSARGASGRTTGELFF.

Ten or more counts support this clone. One base away lies a much larger clone, so this may be a sequencing read error. The sample contains more than one DNA sequence encoding this CDR3. The genes are TRBV6-4 and TRBJ2-1; 8 positions agree with TRBD2. The CDR3 runs to 16 residues. Per germline, CDR1 MRHNA and CDR2 SNTAGT. The J segment lost 3 bases and the V segment lost 3 bases, leaving 7 bases of the junction unmatched. CDR3 nucleotides: TGTGCCAGCAGTGAGACCGGAACTAGCGGCTACAATGAGCAGTTCTTC. The encoded protein is CASSETGTSGYNEQFF.

This clone was seen many times. This clone may be a read error of a much larger clone one base away. The chain couples TRBV6-2 or TRBV6-3 to TRBJ1-5, with 8 bases that match TRBD1. J was trimmed by 7 bases and V by 4 bases; bases with no gene match: 6. The CDR3 consists of 14 residues. CDR1 is MNHEY and CDR2 is SVGEGT in the germline V gene. The CDR3 spells CASSSGTGGQPQHF. CDR3 DNA: TGTGCCAGCAGTTCCGGGACAGGAGGACAGCCCCAGCATTTT.

In its sample, this clone was seen many times. CDR3 in amino acids: CASSQDSGGHLTDTQYF. In DNA, the CDR3 is TGTGCCAGCAGCCAAGATTCGGGAGGGCACCTCACAGATACGCAGTATTTT. V usage is TRBV3-1 and J usage is TRBJ2-3; 8 bases fit TRBD2. CDR1 LGHDT and CDR2 YNNKEL come from the germline V gene (reference sequence). The CDR3 is 17 amino acids. V trimming: 0 bases; J trimming: 2 bases; junction bases outside the gene matches: 7.

Details on this clone: The junction departs from germline at one end; a sequencing error may be responsible. The chain carries TRBV28 and TRBJ2-2, with TRBD1 as a possible D gene (6 bases). The germline CDR1 and CDR2 sequences are MDHEN and SYDVKM. CDR3 length: 16 residues. This CDR3 reads CASSPMGADHTGELFF. DNA for the CDR3: TGTGCCAGCAGTCCGATGGGGGCTGACCACACAGGGGAGCTGTTTTTT.

The table lists this clone with a few counts. The J gene is TRBJ1-1, the V gene TRBV19; maybe TRBD1 (5 bases). CDR3 length equals 14 residues. Trimming cost V 4 bases and J 1 base, with 10 bases left between them. Germline V CDR1 and CDR2: LNHDA, SQIVND (reference sequence). In DNA form, the CDR3 reads TGTGCCAGTAGTACCCCCCAGGGGAACACTGAAGCTTTCTTT. This translates into CASSTPQGNTEAFF.